A selection of T cell receptor beta chains follows, all from one sample in a study of blood T cell repertoires in COVID-19. Measured with immunoSEQ multiplex PCR; TCRdb has only the in-frame clones, and not every one. The repertoire has 280,000 or so clones, about four fifths of them found once; the top ten carry roughly 10%. Sequenced: peripheral blood. The receptors were gathered from a woman aged 45-65 years who had recovered from COVID-19. CDR3s leave out the opening cysteine and the closing phenylalanine or tryptophan. Each record gives: V gene, J gene, CDR3 protein.

TRBV19,TRBJ2-1,ASQTSGGYEQF
TRBV18,TRBJ1-2,ASSPQRVDNYGYT
TRBV28,TRBJ1-2,ASSLVRDIAYNYGYT
TRBV5-1,TRBJ2-2,ASSLLRTGGNTGELF
TRBV5-1,TRBJ2-1,ASSLRGVDGYNEQF
TRBV29-1,TRBJ1-2,SVGGTGVHGYT
TRBV9,TRBJ1-5,ASSVEGSDQPQH
TRBV19,TRBJ2-2,ASSIRWLAGNTGELF
TRBV7-2,TRBJ1-5,ASSLVGRDQPQH
TRBV2,TRBJ2-5,ASRTGEETQY
TRBV6-6,TRBJ2-7,ASSVGSGGRAYEQY
TRBV6-5,TRBJ2-7,ASSYSGRASSYEQY
TRBV11-2,TRBJ2-4,ASSLFVVPGVLNIQY
TRBV4-1,TRBJ2-7,ASSQEGLAGYEQY
TRBV5-4,TRBJ2-2,ASSSTSGGTEKLF
TRBV24-1,TRBJ2-3,ATSDQTSGRGNTQY
TRBV7-9,TRBJ2-5,ASSHHPGLAGGFQETQY
TRBV14,TRBJ2-7,ASSQGQTNYEQY
TRBV12-1,TRBJ2-7,ASSPRDTGYEQY
TRBV11-3,TRBJ2-3,ASSSQQGFTDTQY
TRBV7-3,TRBJ2-1,ASSPMGGITYNEQF
TRBV7-9,TRBJ2-7,ASSLARGRGTYEQY
TRBV6-2/TRBV6-3,TRBJ1-2,ASSYPGDRVNYGYT
TRBV7-2,TRBJ2-1,ASSLVGRELSYNEQF
TRBV19,TRBJ1-5,ASSSPPGQANQPQH
TRBV5-8,TRBJ2-7,ASSQGPSGNSYEQY
TRBV7-3,TRBJ2-6,ASSLKGSGRQSSGANVLT
TRBV6-5,TRBJ2-3,ASTFTDTQY
TRBV28,TRBJ2-7,ASSSGGSGYEQY
TRBV9,TRBJ2-3,ASSVAGTDTQY
TRBV9,TRBJ2-3,ASSVETGVTDTQY
TRBV5-4,TRBJ2-6,ASSLEQGSNVLT
TRBV25-1,TRBJ1-1,ASIGDTEAF
TRBV7-2,TRBJ2-3,ASSLTLLAGSRDTQY